A single sample is the source of the 8 T cell receptor beta chains below, sequenced in a study of OX40 agonist ivuxolimab in advanced cancers. Receptor libraries were prepared by the immunoSEQ multiplex PCR assay. TCRdb holds this immuneACCESS table with in-frame rearrangements only. Some clones are missing; in checked studies, unresolved V genes explain under half, and the rest has no known cause. The table for this sample lists roughly 50,000 clones; about 80% of them were counted only once. The top ten clones comprise about 3.9% of the sample. The starting material was CD4+ or CD8+ T cells sorted from blood, obtained in a trial of the OX40 agonist ivuxolimab. The receptors were gathered from an adult with an advanced solid tumor such as melanoma, head and neck, liver or kidney cancer.

This clone appeared a single time. V is TRBV28 and J is TRBJ1-5, with TRBD1 matching over 9 bases. From germline, CDR1 is MDHEN and CDR2 SYDVKM. V shed 4 bases and J 0 bases; nucleotides not matched to a gene: 1. CDR3 length: 15 residues. The CDR3, as DNA: TGTGCCAGCAGTTCGGACAGGGGTAGCAATCAGCCCCAGCATTTT. Translated: CASSSDRGSNQPQHF.

The rearrangement joins TRBV2 to TRBJ2-7; no clear D gene. The V gene's germline CDR1 is SNHLY and CDR2 FYNNEI. With 6 bases removed from V and 5 bases from J, the gap between germline ends came to 8 bases. The CDR3 runs 11 residues. The CDR3 nucleotides read TGTGCCAGCAGGTTAGGGCACGAGCAGTACTTC. The encoded protein is CASRLGHEQYF.

The rearrangement joins TRBV2 to TRBJ1-5; D is unresolved. V was shortened by 4 bases and J by 8 bases, with 6 bases between the two germline ends. CDR1 and CDR2 from the germline V gene are SNHLY and FYNNEI. CDR3 length: 11 amino acids. CDR3 sequence (DNA): TGTGCCAGCAGTGGCCCGGAGCCCCAGCATTTT. This encodes CASSGPEPQHF.

The chain recombines TRBV7-9 with TRBJ1-5, with TRBD1 identical over 7 bases. The CDR3 covers 15 residues. Germline CDR1 reads SEHNR; CDR2 reads FQNEAQ (reference sequence). The V gene end was trimmed by 6 bases and the J gene end by 4 bases; junction bases not matched to a gene: 9. CDR3 region: CASSYDRATNQPQHF. CDR3 DNA: TGTGCCAGCAGTTACGACAGGGCTACTAATCAGCCCCAGCATTTT. Filled out from reference TRBV7-9 and TRBJ1-5, the complete variable domain reads DTGVSQNPRHKITKRGQNVTFRCDPISEHNRLYWYRQTLGQGPEFLTYFQNEAQLEKSRLLSDRFSAERPKGSFSTLEIQRTEQGDSAMYLCASSYDRATNQPQHFGDGTRLSIL.

The chain recombines TRBV29-1 with TRBJ1-1; 7 bases map to TRBD1. The CDR3 sequence is 14 residues long. Unmatched junction bases numbered 10, after V lost 5 bases and J lost 4 bases. Germline CDR1 SQVTM, CDR2 ANQGSEA. The CDR3 reads CSVSPDRDFTEAFF. In nucleotides, the CDR3 is TGCAGCGTTTCCCCTGACAGGGATTTCACTGAAGCTTTCTTT.

The CDR3 is CASSKVGGTSGREETQYF. The CDR3 nucleotides are TGTGCCAGCAGCAAAGTAGGCGGGACTAGCGGGAGGGAAGAGACCCAGTACTTC. This chain connects TRBV21-1 to TRBJ2-5; the table assigns TRBD2, which was not confirmed against the DNA. TRBV21-1 counts as a pseudogene. This CDR3 is 18 amino acids long.

This clone showed up just once. The chain links TRBV2 to TRBJ1-2; D unresolved. The germline CDR1 and CDR2 sequences are SNHLY and FYNNEI. Trimming took off 0 bases at V and 5 bases at J, with 7 bases between the two ends. The CDR3 is 13 residues long. The CDR3 DNA is TGTGCCAGCAGTGAAGCTGAGCTTTATGGCTACACCTTC. This sequence encodes CASSEAELYGYTF.

The rearrangement links TRBV14 to TRBJ2-1; 8 bases line up with TRBD2. This CDR3 spans 17 amino acids. J gave up 8 bases and V 4 bases, and 16 bases lay outside the gene matches. The germline gives CDR1 SGHDN, CDR2 FVKESK. The CDR3 loop is CASSPLGGSGSNYEQFF. The CDR3 nucleotides read TGTGCCAGCAGCCCCCTCGGGGGAAGCGGGAGTAACTATGAGCAGTTCTTC.